Below, 10 T cell receptor beta chains from the same sample are listed, as sequenced in a study of shared clonotypes between healthy human individuals (dated by TCRdb to 2020 to 2022). Libraries were prepared through the immunoSEQ multiplex PCR assay. TCRdb retrieved this table from immuneACCESS and kept in-frame rearrangements only. Not all clones are present; in checked studies, unresolved V genes account for under half, and no reason is known for the remainder. The sample records under 700,000 clones, about 95% of which are singletons. The ten most abundant clones make up about 0.11% of the sample. CD8 naive samples consisted of CD45RO-negative cells that were positively selected for CCR7, yielding a CD45RA+CCR7+ population without TemRA cells. The source material was naive CD8+ T cells sorted from blood. According to the study, the label for this sample's cell subset or site signals: CD45RA+CCR7+. These receptors originate from a woman aged 30 to 39 in good health.

The chain combines TRBV27 with TRBJ2-7, with 10 bases lining up with TRBD2. The germline V gene has CDR1 MNHEY and CDR2 SMNVEV (reference sequence). J was trimmed by 3 bases and V by 4 bases; bases with no gene match: 6. The CDR3 runs 15 residues. The CDR3 DNA follows: TGTGCCAGCAGTTATGTTGGGACTAGCGTCTACGAGCAGTACTTC. Translating gives CASSYVGTSVYEQYF.

A single count supports this clone. The V and J genes are TRBV13 and TRBJ1-4; D uncertain. Trimming left V 1 base short and J 4 bases short, with 4 bases between. The CDR3 consists of 13 residues. In germline, CDR1 is PRHDT, CDR2 FYEKMQ (reference sequence). The CDR3 coding sequence is TGTGCCAGCAGCTTAGACAATAATGAAAAACTGTTTTTT. It specifies CASSLDNNEKLFF.

The V gene is TRBV28, the J gene TRBJ2-5, with no clear D. TRBJ2-7 explains the end of the DNA better; the J call may be wrong. The CDR3 contains 12 residues. Germline values: CDR1 MDHEN, CDR2 SYDVKM. CDR3 nucleotides: TGTGCCAGCAGTATTAACTCCTACGAGCAGTACTTC. This translates into CASSINSYEQYF.

The chain links TRBV28 to TRBJ1-5, with D perhaps matching TRBD1 (5 bases). The V gene's germline CDR1 is MDHEN and CDR2 SYDVKM. Deletions cut 0 bases from V and 0 bases from J, with 6 bases between. CDR3 length: 15 amino acids. CDR3 bases: TGTGCCAGCAGTTTATGGACAGATAGCAATCAGCCCCAGCATTTT. Protein product: CASSLWTDSNQPQHF.

The genes are TRBV5-4 and TRBJ2-1; D ambiguous. Germline CDR1 is SGHNT and CDR2 is YYREEE (reference sequence). Trimming stripped 3 bases from V and 0 bases from J, with 7 bases between. There are 14 residues in the CDR3. The chain's CDR3 is CASSYGYSYNEQFF. CDR3 nucleotide sequence: TGTGCCAGCAGCTACGGGTACTCCTACAATGAGCAGTTCTTC.

As to this clone: Other nucleotide sequences in the sample specify the same CDR3. The gene calls are TRBV28 and TRBJ2-1, with 10 bases that match TRBD2. The ends lost 5 bases at V and 3 bases at J; junction bases unmatched: 4. Germline V gene data show CDR1 as MDHEN and CDR2 as SYDVKM. The CDR3 runs to 15 residues. CDR3 sequence (DNA): TGTGCCAGCAGTCCCGGACTAGCGGACTACAATGAGCAGTTCTTC. Amino acids: CASSPGLADYNEQFF.

The rearrangement uses TRBV4-2 and TRBJ2-7, with 8 nucleotides matching TRBD2. J gave up 6 bases and V 0 bases, and 10 bases lay outside the gene matches. This CDR3 is 16 amino acids long. Germline values: CDR1 LGHNA, CDR2 YNFKEQ. CDR3 region: CASSQEIGSGTAEQYF. Here the CDR3 DNA reads TGTGCCAGCAGCCAAGAGATCGGTAGCGGGACGGCCGAGCAGTACTTC.

This chain uses TRBV28 with TRBJ2-1, with 13 bases identical to TRBD2. CDR1 MDHEN and CDR2 SYDVKM come from the germline V gene. The V segment lost 6 bases and the J segment 9 bases; nucleotides outside the gene matches: 11. The CDR3 is 16 residues long. Here the CDR3 DNA reads TGTGCCAGCAGCTTGGTAGGACTAGCGGGAGTTTCTGAGCAGTTCTTC. Protein: CASSLVGLAGVSEQFF.

The chain has TRBV20-1 and TRBJ1-1; D is possibly TRBD1 (5 bases). The V gene's germline CDR1 is DFQATT and CDR2 SNEGSKA (reference sequence). Trimming removed 5 bases at V and 7 bases at J, with 11 bases between. This CDR3 comprises 11 residues. The CDR3 coding sequence is TGCAGTGCTCCCGTGACAGTTGAAGCTTTCTTT. Translating gives CSAPVTVEAFF.

This chain uses TRBV28 with TRBJ2-3; 7 bases match TRBD2. Germline V gives CDR1 MDHEN, CDR2 SYDVKM. V lost 6 bases and J lost 1; bases outside the gene matches: 7. The CDR3 contains 15 residues. CDR3 bases: TGTGCCAGCAGGGGGACTAACTACCGCACAGATACGCAGTATTTT. It translates to CASRGTNYRTDTQYF.